Described below is a single T cell receptor (beta chain) sequence and its context. What antigen it recognizes has not been identified. Base-call qualities are not available, and no considerably larger clone is one nucleotide away. CDR1 and CDR2 (MNHNY, SVGAGI) derive from the germline V gene (reference sequence). Taken from cysteine to phenylalanine, the CDR3 has 12 residues. The sequence is cut down to CDR3 DNA, 36 bases in frame from base 1. The protocol used for the library was 5' RACE. Instrument used: Illumina HiSeq 2500. A second PCR of roughly 6 to 11 cycles was performed with a sample-barcoded 5' primer and a J-beta primer mix. A template-switch 5' adaptor carrying 12 random nucleotides introduced a unique molecular identifier onto each TCR beta cDNA molecule. Each sample yielded at least 2.5 million CDR3-containing paired-end reads. All of the RNA was converted into first-strand cDNA using the Mint cDNA synthesis kit, with a TRBC-specific oligonucleotide serving as the primer. Following uracil-DNA glycosylase treatment, a first 18-cycle PCR with universal primers M1SS and BC2_uni_R was performed on all cDNA. On the authors' methods: Each sample was normalized by randomly selecting 1 million high-quality reads, each carrying a distinct molecular identifier. Reads sharing molecular identifiers were discarded rather than binned into consensus sequences. MiTCR, with a Q25 quality threshold and the strictest error-elimination algorithm, was used for CDR3 identification, clonotype clustering and error correction. A nonparametric unseen species model with Euler transformation was used to estimate lower-bound total TCR beta diversity. TCRdb passed the public sequencing reads through fastp at Q25 and MiXCR, retaining productive beta sequences. Under each unique CDR3 protein, matching rows form one entry showing the most common genes and DNA. The V and J calls were not made by the authors but by TCRdb's processing. In this sample the table shows about 780,000 distinct CDR3 sequences, approximately 24% of which occur a single time. About 3% of the sample lies in the top ten.

This sample was taken from a study of blood T cells in healthy people across ages (dated by TCRdb to 2015 to 2017). Background for the entire study: In model experiments, template switching captured roughly one uniquely barcoded TCR beta cDNA molecule for every two T cells. The study measured age-related changes in TCR beta repertoire diversity using deep sequencing normalized with unique cDNA molecular identifiers. Donors were grouped into four age groups: young (average roughly 17 years), middle-aged (39), aged (around 60) and long-lived (roughly 80). The study analyzed two additional independent replicas of 1 million unique cDNA reads from the same blood draw for two donors, one aged 18 to 30 and one aged 80 or older.

Results and caveats for the whole study, not just this receptor: A strong correlation was found between observed TCR beta diversity and the percentage of naive T cells measured by flow cytometry. Estimates of total diversity from one million sequenced T cells were regarded as lower bounds and underestimates. Since profiling was done on bulk unsorted PBMCs, naive and antigen-experienced compartments could not be conclusively compared. The long-lived group showed more naive CD4+ T cells, fewer expanded clones and increased TCR diversity than the aged group, suggesting age selection. Because donor CMV infection status was unknown, age-related changes in expanded clonotypes were potentially confounded. Observed TCR beta diversity per million T cells fell roughly linearly with age, and a significant reduction was already apparent by age about 38.

Donors were a few dozen systemically healthy Caucasian individuals from Russia aged 6 to 90 years. Ten milliliters of peripheral blood were drawn from each donor into EDTA-treated Vacutainer tubes. Ficoll-Paque density-gradient centrifugation was used to isolate PBMCs, with at least 6.5 million per sample. Trizol reagent was used to extract total RNA from the PBMCs, yielding at least 6 micrograms per sample. The percentages of naive CD45RAhigh/CD27high T cells were determined by flow cytometry on a PBMC aliquot from every donor. This sample was also put to use in a study of T cells of mothers and their children. That second report states: Nine systemically healthy Caucasian individuals served as donors, namely three mothers together with their six children. cDNA synthesis used all of the extracted RNA, with around 1.5 ug of RNA in each 15 ul reaction. In the second PCR, sample barcodes and 2-4 random nucleotides were introduced via the M1S primer. Over 8 million TCR beta CDR3 reads came from each mother, compared with roughly 2.8 million reads from each child. Thymic selection shapes the output of TCR recombination in a similar way in related and unrelated pairs, and inherited differences have a minor effect. Related mother-child pairs always showed normalized repertoire overlap that was slightly higher than in unrelated mother-child pairs, though the difference was never significant. With a sensitivity of about 100 clones per million clonotypes, no persistent microchimeric T cell clones were detected. The study used deep NGS to compare TCR beta repertoires of mothers and children, seeking features distinguishing related mother-child pairs from unrelated individuals. On average, the children were roughly 11 +/- 4 years old, while the mothers were approximately 41 +/- 4 years old. After adapters were ligated using NEBNext reagents, the libraries underwent 100+100 nt paired-end sequencing on an Illumina HiSeq 2000. Mother and child libraries were prepared a month apart and sequenced in separate runs to prevent cross-contamination. Each donor had between about 450,000 and 2,300,000 distinct TCR beta clonotypes identified. Naive TCR beta clonotypes were estimated from low-frequency clonotypes matched to each donor's FACS-determined naive share, without sorting.

Input material: blood. The source is a boy younger than 18 in good health. This sequence uses TRBV6-6 and TRBJ2-5, with the D segment identity uncertain. The J call is uncertain, as TRBJ2-7 better fits the DNA end. DNA sequence: TGTGCCAGCAGTTACGAAACCTACGAGCAGTACTTC. Its amino acids are CASSYETYEQYF.